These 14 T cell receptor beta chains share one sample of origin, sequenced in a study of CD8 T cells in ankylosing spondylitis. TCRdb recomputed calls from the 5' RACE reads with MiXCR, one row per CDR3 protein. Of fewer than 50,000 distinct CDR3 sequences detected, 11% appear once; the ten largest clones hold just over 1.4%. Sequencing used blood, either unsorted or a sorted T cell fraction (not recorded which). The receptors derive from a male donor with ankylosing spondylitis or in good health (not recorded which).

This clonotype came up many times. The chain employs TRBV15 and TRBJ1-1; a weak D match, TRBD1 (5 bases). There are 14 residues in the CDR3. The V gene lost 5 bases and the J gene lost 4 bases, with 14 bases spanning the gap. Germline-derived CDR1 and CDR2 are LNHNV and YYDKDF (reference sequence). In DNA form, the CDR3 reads TGTGCCACCAGCGGCGACAGTCGAGCCACTGAAGCTTTCTTT. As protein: CATSGDSRATEAFF.

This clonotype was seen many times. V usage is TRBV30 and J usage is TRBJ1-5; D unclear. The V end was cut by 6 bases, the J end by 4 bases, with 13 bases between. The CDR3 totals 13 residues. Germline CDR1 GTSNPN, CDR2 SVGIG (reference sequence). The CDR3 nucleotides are TGTGCCTGTGCGGGGTCCCCTAATCAGCCCCAGCATTTT. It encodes CACAGSPNQPQHF.

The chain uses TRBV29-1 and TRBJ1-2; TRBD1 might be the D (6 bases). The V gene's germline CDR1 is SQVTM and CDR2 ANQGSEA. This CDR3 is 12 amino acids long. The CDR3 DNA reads TGCAGTGGGGGGCAGGGAGACTATGGCTACACCTTC. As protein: CSGGQGDYGYTF.

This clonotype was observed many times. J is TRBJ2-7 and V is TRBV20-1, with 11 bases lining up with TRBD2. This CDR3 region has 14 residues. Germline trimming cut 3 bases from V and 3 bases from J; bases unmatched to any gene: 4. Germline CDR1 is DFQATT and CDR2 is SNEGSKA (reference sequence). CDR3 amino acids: CSARATSGNYEQYF. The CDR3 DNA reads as TGCAGTGCTAGGGCGACTAGCGGGAACTACGAGCAGTACTTC.

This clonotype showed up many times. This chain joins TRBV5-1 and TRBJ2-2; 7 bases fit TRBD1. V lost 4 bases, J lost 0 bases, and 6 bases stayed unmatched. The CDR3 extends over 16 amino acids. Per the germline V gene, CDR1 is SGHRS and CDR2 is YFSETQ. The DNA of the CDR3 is TGCGCCAGCAGCCAAAACAGGGGTACGAACACCGGGGAGCTGTTTTTT. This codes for CASSQNRGTNTGELFF.

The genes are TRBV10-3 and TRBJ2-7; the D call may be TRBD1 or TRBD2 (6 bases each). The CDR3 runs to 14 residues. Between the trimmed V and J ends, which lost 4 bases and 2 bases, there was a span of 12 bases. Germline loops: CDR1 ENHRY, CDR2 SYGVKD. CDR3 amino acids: CAISAAGHTYEQYF. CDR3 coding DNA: TGTGCCATCAGTGCCGCGGGACACACCTACGAGCAGTACTTC.

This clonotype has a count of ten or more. The DNA for the CDR3 is TGCAGCGTCGGGCAGCTCCCCCGGACAGGGGGCGTTGGGGTATACGGCTACACCTTC. This sequence encodes CSVGQLPRTGGVGVYGYTF. This sequence joins TRBV29-1 and TRBJ1-2; TRBD1 agrees at 11 bases. The V gene's germline CDR1 is SQVTM and CDR2 ANQGSEA. The V gene end was trimmed by 6 bases and the J gene end by 8 bases; junction bases not matched to a gene: 26. The CDR3 is 19 amino acids. Using reference TRBV29-1 and TRBJ1-2 for the parts outside the CDR3, the full variable domain is SAVISQKPSRDICQRGTSLTIQCQVDSQVTMMFWYRQQPGQSLTLIATANQGSEATYESGFVIDKFPISRPNLTFSTLTVSNMSPEDSSIYLCSVGQLPRTGGVGVYGYTFGSGTRLTVV.

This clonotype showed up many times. CDR3 amino acids: CASSGTGGPEAFF. DNA for the CDR3: TGCGCCAGCAGCGGGACAGGGGGCCCTGAAGCTTTCTTT. The chain carries TRBV4-1 and TRBJ1-1; 12 bases line up with TRBD1. Trimming at V came to 5 bases and at J to 6 bases, leaving 1 base not matched to a gene. Looked up from germline, CDR1 is MGHRA and CDR2 is YSYEKL. The length of the CDR3 is 13 residues.

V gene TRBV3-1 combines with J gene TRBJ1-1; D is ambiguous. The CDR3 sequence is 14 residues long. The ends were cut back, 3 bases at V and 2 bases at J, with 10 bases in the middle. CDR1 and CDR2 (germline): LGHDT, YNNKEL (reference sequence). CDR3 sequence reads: CASSQGAGNTEAFF. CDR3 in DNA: TGTGCCAGCAGCCAGGGAGCGGGTAACACTGAAGCTTTCTTT.

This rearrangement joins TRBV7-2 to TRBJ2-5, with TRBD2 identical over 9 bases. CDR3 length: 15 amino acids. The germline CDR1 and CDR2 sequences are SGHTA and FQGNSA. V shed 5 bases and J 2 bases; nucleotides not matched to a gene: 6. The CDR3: CASSRLAASQETQYF. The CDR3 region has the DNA TGTGCCAGCAGCCGACTAGCGGCCTCGCAAGAGACCCAGTACTTC.

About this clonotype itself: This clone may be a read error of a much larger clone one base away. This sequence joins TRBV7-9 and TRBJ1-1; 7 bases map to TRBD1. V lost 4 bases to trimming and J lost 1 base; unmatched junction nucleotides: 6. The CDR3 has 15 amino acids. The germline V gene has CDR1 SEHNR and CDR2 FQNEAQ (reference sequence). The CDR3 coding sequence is TGTGCCAGCAGCTCCTCCGGACAGGCGAACACTGAAGCTTTCTTT. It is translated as CASSSSGQANTEAFF.

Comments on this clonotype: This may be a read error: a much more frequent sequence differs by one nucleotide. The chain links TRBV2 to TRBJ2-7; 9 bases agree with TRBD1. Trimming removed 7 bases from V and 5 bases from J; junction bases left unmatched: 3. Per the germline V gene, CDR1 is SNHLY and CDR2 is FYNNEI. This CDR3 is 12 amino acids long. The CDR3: CASKDRGHEQYF. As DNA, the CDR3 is TGTGCCAGCAAGGACAGGGGCCACGAGCAGTACTTC.

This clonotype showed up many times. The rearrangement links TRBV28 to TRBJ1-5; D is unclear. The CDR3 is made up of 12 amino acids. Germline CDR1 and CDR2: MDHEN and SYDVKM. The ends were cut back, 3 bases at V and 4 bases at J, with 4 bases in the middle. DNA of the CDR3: TGTGCCAGCAGTTTCCAGAATCAGCCCCAGCATTTT. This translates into CASSFQNQPQHF.

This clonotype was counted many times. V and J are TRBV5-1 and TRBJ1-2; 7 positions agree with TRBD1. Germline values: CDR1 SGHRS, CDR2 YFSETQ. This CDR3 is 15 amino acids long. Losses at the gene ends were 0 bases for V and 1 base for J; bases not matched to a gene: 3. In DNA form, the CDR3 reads TGCGCCAGCAGCTTGGCTGGGGACAGTAACTATGGCTACACCTTC. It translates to CASSLAGDSNYGYTF. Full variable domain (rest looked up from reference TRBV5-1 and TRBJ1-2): KAGVTQTPRYLIKTRGQQVTLSCSPISGHRSVSWYQQTPGQGLQFLFEYFSETQRNKGNFPGRFSGRQFSNSRSEMNVSTLELGDSALYLCASSLAGDSNYGYTFGSGTRLTVV.